The entry below gives a single TCR beta chain sequence along with its context. This entry comes from a study of blood T cell repertoires in COVID-19. Turning to the study itself: T cells, B-cell-depleted T cells, or PBMCs provided the cDNA or gDNA that served as material.

J was trimmed by 5 bases and V by 7 bases; bases with no gene match: 7. The V gene's germline CDR1 is SNHLY and CDR2 FYNNEI. The CDR3 length is 13 residues. Assay: immunoSEQ multiplex PCR; the TCRdb copy retains only in-frame clones and omits some. The sample records about 300,000 clones, roughly 85% being singletons. The sequencing sample was made of peripheral blood. The sequence derives from a human donor in a cohort sampled during active COVID-19. This chain uses TRBV2 with TRBJ2-5; 7 nucleotides match TRBD2. The CDR3 DNA sequence: TGTGCCAGCAACCTTGCGGGAGTTGAGACCCAGTACTTC. Amino acids: CASNLAGVETQYF.